The sequence of this T cell receptor (beta chain) was determined in a study of cytomegalovirus exposure and HLA in healthy donors. Regarding the study as a whole: Several of the most significant clusters appeared linked to common viral pathogens, based on a later analysis. A later analysis associated some 16,000 TCR beta sequences with HLA alleles at a 0.05 false discovery rate. For TCR beta chains, V- and J-gene trimming was later linked to a missense DCLRE1C variant.

The PCR made use of 60 Vbeta and 13 Jbeta primers. Using immunoSEQ multiplex PCR, the repertoire was profiled, and TCRdb retains in-frame clones only, with some absent. The table includes approximately 140,000 clones, roughly four fifths detected once. This clone was detected once. Its antigen is as yet unknown. Material: PBMCs. This receptor was identified in a woman between 50 and 59 years old in good health and CMV-seronegative.

CDR3 sequence (DNA): TGCGCCAGCAGCCAAGATGTGGCGGGAGATACGCAGTATTTT. It yields the protein CASSQDVAGDTQYF. J is TRBJ2-3 and V is TRBV4-3; D may be TRBD2 (5 bases). The CDR3 sequence is 14 residues long. With 0 bases removed from V and 5 bases from J, the gap between germline ends came to 9 bases. Per germline, CDR1 LGHNA and CDR2 YSLEER.